These 18 T cell receptor beta chains were sequenced from one sample in a study of CD8 T cells in ankylosing spondylitis. TCRdb itself ran the 5' RACE reads through MiXCR, one entry per CDR3 protein. The table has 300,000 to 400,000 distinct CDR3 sequences, over 12% seen once. The specimen was blood, either unsorted or a sorted T cell fraction (not recorded which). The receptor source for this set is a male donor with ankylosing spondylitis or in good health (not recorded which).

The J gene is TRBJ2-1, the V gene TRBV5-1, with D possibly matching TRBD1 (6 bases). Between the trimmed V and J ends, which lost 0 bases and 7 bases, there was a span of 17 bases. This CDR3 is 16 amino acids long. CDR1 is SGHRS, CDR2 YFSETQ, per germline. The CDR3 sequence is CASSLATGQRRNEQFF. The CDR3 region has the DNA TGCGCCAGCAGCTTGGCTACAGGGCAAAGGAGGAATGAGCAGTTCTTC.

This sequence joins TRBV29-1 and TRBJ2-7; D not certain. The germline V and J ends were trimmed by 2 bases and 3 bases, with 20 bases remaining between them. CDR3 length: 16 residues. Germline loops: CDR1 SQVTM, CDR2 ANQGSEA. CDR3 loop: CSVERRNNHMIYEQYF. CDR3 bases: TGCAGCGTTGAAAGACGAAATAATCATATGATCTACGAGCAGTACTTC.

This clonotype occurred a few times. The chain employs TRBV5-6 and TRBJ1-2; no clear D. CDR1 is SGHDT, CDR2 YYEEEE, per germline. Trimming stripped 2 bases from V and 8 bases from J, with 10 bases between. The CDR3 has 12 amino acids. The CDR3, as DNA: TGTGCCAGCAGCTTCCAGGTACAGGGCTACACCTTC. Translating gives CASSFQVQGYTF. Based on the CDR3 plus reference TRBV5-6 and TRBJ1-2, the full variable domain is DAGVTQSPTHLIKTRGQQVTLRCSPKSGHDTVSWYQQALGQGPQFIFQYYEEEERQRGNFPDRFSGHQFPNYSSELNVNALLLGDSALYLCASSFQVQGYTFGSGTRLTVV.

CDR3 DNA: TGTGCCAGCAGCGAATCAGGACGGGTTTTAAATGGCTACACCTTC. Residues: CASSESGRVLNGYTF. V is TRBV3-1 and J is TRBJ1-2; D gene uncertain. V lost 5 bases to trimming and J lost 6 bases, with 19 bases between them. There are 15 residues in the CDR3. Germline V gives CDR1 LGHDT, CDR2 YNNKEL (reference sequence).

V gene TRBV12-5 combines with J gene TRBJ1-5; D might be TRBD1 (5 bases). This CDR3 has 16 residues. V lost 0 bases, J lost 7 bases, and 16 bases lay in between. The germline gives CDR1 LGHNT, CDR2 FRNRAP. CDR3 coding DNA: TGTGCTAGTGGTTTGGTACTCGGGCAGGGTCCCCAGCCCCAGCATTTT. Translation gives CASGLVLGQGPQPQHF.

There are a few counts of this clonotype. This chain connects TRBV12-3 or TRBV12-4 to TRBJ2-4; possibly TRBD2 for D (7 bases). The CDR3 sequence is 13 residues long. Trimming shortened V by 3 bases and J by 10 bases, and 13 bases separated the two germline ends. The CDR3 reads CASSLPGEGIQYF. The CDR3 coding sequence is TGTGCCAGCAGTTTGCCAGGGGAGGGGATTCAGTACTTC.

Only a few counts were recorded for this clonotype. The chain links TRBV19 to TRBJ1-1; 7 bases map to TRBD1. The length of the CDR3 is 13 residues. Per the germline V gene, CDR1 is LNHDA and CDR2 is SQIVND (reference sequence). V shed 4 bases, J shed 4 bases, and the junction held 3 bases outside the gene matches. The CDR3 loop reads CASSTQGGTEAFF. CDR3 DNA: TGTGCCAGTAGTACCCAGGGGGGCACTGAAGCTTTCTTT.

This clonotype was detected many times. The chain joins TRBV5-1 to TRBJ2-3, with D possibly TRBD1 on 5 matching bases. The CDR3 totals 12 residues. Trimming cost V 0 bases and J 6 bases, with 5 bases left between them. CDR1 is SGHRS, CDR2 YFSETQ, per germline. The CDR3 DNA is TGCGCCAGCAGCTTGGAGGGGGATACGCAGTATTTT. Translated, it gives CASSLEGDTQYF.

This clonotype appeared a few times. The chain combines TRBV6-1 with TRBJ2-1; TRBD2 matches 9 bases. Trimming took 9 bases from V and 12 from J; bases not matched to a gene: 12. CDR1 and CDR2 (germline): MNHNS, SASEGT. This CDR3 contains 13 residues. The CDR3 nucleotides read TGTGCCAGTCGGGTGGCTAGCGGGGCCGGGCAGTTCTTC. Translated, it gives CASRVASGAGQFF.

This clonotype showed up just a few times. The chain employs TRBV5-1 and TRBJ2-5, with no clear D. The CDR3 contains 13 residues. Per the germline V gene, CDR1 is SGHRS and CDR2 is YFSETQ. V was trimmed by 3 bases and J by 1 base, leaving 7 bases between them. CDR3 DNA: TGCGCCAGCAGCTGGACGGCCCAAGAGACCCAGTACTTC. It codes for CASSWTAQETQYF.

V usage is TRBV20-1 and J usage is TRBJ2-3, with 7 nucleotides matching TRBD2. Unmatched junction bases numbered 11, after V lost 6 bases and J lost 2 bases. The CDR3 loop spans 15 amino acids. CDR1 DFQATT and CDR2 SNEGSKA come from the germline V gene (reference sequence). This CDR3 reads CSAKRGVRPTDTQYF. The CDR3 region has the DNA TGCAGTGCCAAACGGGGGGTAAGACCCACAGATACGCAGTATTTT.

The rearrangement uses TRBV9 and TRBJ2-5; D ambiguous. Per the germline V gene, CDR1 is SGDLS and CDR2 is YYNGEE. The CDR3 covers 15 residues. With 4 bases removed from V and 2 bases from J, the gap between germline ends came to 15 bases. The chain's CDR3 is CASSPRSGLQETQYF. The CDR3 DNA reads as TGTGCCAGCAGCCCCCGTTCTGGCTTACAAGAGACCCAGTACTTC.

This clonotype was counted a few times. The chain employs TRBV6-1 and TRBJ2-2, with a weak D call TRBD1 (6 bases). Trimming took 0 bases from V and 5 from J, leaving 13 bases between them. The CDR3 length is 16 residues. The V gene's germline CDR1 is MNHNS and CDR2 SASEGT. The CDR3 nucleotides are TGTGCCAGCAGTGAAGCACTGGGGGCGCGAACCGGGGAGCTGTTTTTT. Translation: CASSEALGARTGELFF.

This clonotype was seen more than once but under ten times. This chain connects TRBV11-2 to TRBJ2-3, with 10 bases identical to TRBD2. J was trimmed by 3 bases and V by 0 bases; bases with no gene match: 15. This CDR3 has 20 amino acids. Germline CDR1 SGHAT, CDR2 FQNNGV. DNA of the CDR3: TGTGCCAGCAGCTTAGAGGTGGTACCTAGCGGGGGTATAGAAACAGATACGCAGTATTTT. Protein product: CASSLEVVPSGGIETDTQYF.

There are many counts of this clonotype. The rearrangement uses TRBV12-3 or TRBV12-4 and TRBJ1-5; perhaps TRBD1 as D (6 bases). The V gene lost 2 bases and the J gene lost 0 bases, with 8 bases spanning the gap. The CDR3 has 15 amino acids. For the CDR3, the DNA is TGTGCCAGCAGTTTAACGGGGGCTAGCAATCAGCCCCAGCATTTT. This translates into CASSLTGASNQPQHF.

The chain joins TRBV6-2 or TRBV6-3 to TRBJ2-7, with 9 positions matching TRBD1. This CDR3 is built from 14 residues. Germline CDR1 MNHEY, CDR2 SVGEGT. After removal of 6 bases from V and 6 bases from J, the junction contained 9 bases not matched to a gene. CDR3 nucleotide sequence: TGTGCCAGCAGACGCCGGGACAGGGCTTTCGAGCAGTACTTC. It is translated as CASRRRDRAFEQYF.

The gene calls are TRBV29-1 and TRBJ2-2, with no clear D. V shed 6 bases and J shed 3 bases, with 11 bases lying between them. The CDR3 totals 13 residues. Germline values: CDR1 SQVTM, CDR2 ANQGSEA. CDR3 amino acids: CSVDKGYTGELFF. The CDR3 DNA is TGCAGCGTGGATAAAGGCTACACCGGGGAGCTGTTTTTT.

The chain employs TRBV20-1 and TRBJ2-7, with 11 bases aligning to TRBD2. J was trimmed by 3 bases and V by 3 bases; bases with no gene match: 4. The germline V gene encodes CDR1 DFQATT and CDR2 SNEGSKA (reference sequence). This CDR3 is 14 amino acids long. CDR3 sequence (DNA): TGCAGTGCTAGCCCCGGGACTAGCGGCTACGAGCAGTACTTC. It encodes CSASPGTSGYEQYF.